This TCR beta chain was sequenced in a study of neurological immune-mediated disorders. TCRdb recomputed calls from the 5' RACE reads with MiXCR, one row per CDR3 protein. Counted here are around 15,000 distinct CDR3 sequences, less than 25% occurring once; the ten biggest clones make up 23%. This clonotype was seen repeatedly, ten times or more. The CDR3 runs 15 residues. From germline, CDR1 is SGHTA and CDR2 FQGNSA. Between the trimmed V and J ends, which lost 0 bases and 3 bases, there was a span of 11 bases. The genes are TRBV7-2 and TRBJ1-2, with D maybe TRBD1 (6 bases). The receptor was derived from a man between 50 and 59 years old in good health. Sequencing input: PBMCs. The CDR3 here is CASSLAGGADYGYTF. DNA of the CDR3: TGTGCCAGCAGCTTAGCCGGGGGGGCGGACTATGGCTACACCTTC. The whole variable domain, filled in from reference TRBV7-2 and TRBJ1-2, reads GAGVSQSPSNKVTEKGKDVELRCDPISGHTALYWYRQSLGQGLEFLIYFQGNSAPDKSGLPSDRFSAERTGGSVSTLTIQRTQQEDSAVYLCASSLAGGADYGYTFGSGTRLTVV.